The TCR beta chain under discussion was sequenced for a study of regulatory T cells. Patients, 2 to 39 years old, had expanded memory T-cell proportions. Regulatory (CD25-high CD127-low) and conventional (CD25-low CD127-high) CD4+ T cells were sorted separately. The PCR used 52 TRBV and 13 TRBJ primers. Some clones are missing from TCRdb's copy, which holds only in-frame ones; the method was immunoSEQ multiplex PCR. The table records about 23,000 clones, over 75% of them present only once. General observations from the study: Hydrophobic residues at CDR3 positions 6 and 7 were enriched in conventional CD4+ T cells of CD3G-deficient patients. Regulatory T cells showed the strongest V-J pair restriction and V/J gene skewing among patient repertoires.

This clone was recorded once. Its antigen is unidentified. Between the trimmed V and J ends, which lost 8 bases and 6 bases, there was a span of 10 bases. Germline CDR1 and CDR2: SEHNR and FQNEAQ (reference sequence). The CDR3 has 12 residues. The specimen sequenced was conventional CD4+ T cells sorted from blood. The receptor was derived from a child aged 10-17 years with CD3G deficiency. The chain has TRBV7-9 and TRBJ1-4; D gene ambiguous. CDR3 DNA sequence: TGTGCCAGCGCGGGGAACGATGAAAAACTGTTTTTT. Its translation is CASAGNDEKLFF.